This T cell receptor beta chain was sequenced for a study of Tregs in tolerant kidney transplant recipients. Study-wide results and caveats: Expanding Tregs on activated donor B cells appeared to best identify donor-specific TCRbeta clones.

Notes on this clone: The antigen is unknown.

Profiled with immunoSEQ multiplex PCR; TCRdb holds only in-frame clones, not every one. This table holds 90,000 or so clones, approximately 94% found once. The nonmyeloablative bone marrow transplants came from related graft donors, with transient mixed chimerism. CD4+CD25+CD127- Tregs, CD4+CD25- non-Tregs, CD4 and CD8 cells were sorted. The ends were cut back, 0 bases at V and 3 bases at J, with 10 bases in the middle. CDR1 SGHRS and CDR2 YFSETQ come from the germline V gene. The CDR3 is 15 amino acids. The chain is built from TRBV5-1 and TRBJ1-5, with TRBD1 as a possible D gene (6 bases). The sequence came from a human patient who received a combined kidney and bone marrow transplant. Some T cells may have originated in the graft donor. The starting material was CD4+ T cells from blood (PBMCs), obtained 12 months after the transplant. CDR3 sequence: CASSLEGGNNQPQHF. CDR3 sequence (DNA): TGCGCCAGCAGCTTGGAAGGGGGTAACAATCAGCCCCAGCATTTT.